The clone carrying this T cell receptor beta chain occurred a few times. Deletions cut 6 bases from V and 8 bases from J, with 17 bases between. Germline values: CDR1 SNHLY, CDR2 FYNNEI. CDR3 length equals 14 residues. The assay was immunoSEQ multiplex PCR, and TCRdb's table has in-frame clones only and misses some. There are about 25,000 clones in the sample; roughly 67% occur only once, and around 10% lies in the top ten. The data belong to a study of early stage breast cancer tumors. Study information: Eight ER+/PR+/HER2- tumors were invasive ductal; a few were invasive lobular.

The sequence came from a person between 60 and 69 years old with breast cancer. The chain joins TRBV2 to TRBJ2-1; a weak D match, TRBD2 (6 bases). Specimen: breast tumor tissue. The CDR3 protein is CASRADYFEDEQFF. The CDR3 bases are TGTGCCAGCAGGGCGGACTATTTTGAGGATGAGCAGTTCTTC.